This T cell receptor beta chain was recovered during a study of PD-1 blockade in classical Hodgkin lymphoma. The study's findings and limits: Similar baseline diversity was found in complete responders and newly diagnosed patients.

This CDR3 has 16 amino acids. Germline CDR1 reads KGHSH; CDR2 reads LQKENI. The ends lost 4 bases at V and 4 bases at J; junction bases unmatched: 7. Profiled with immunoSEQ multiplex PCR; TCRdb holds only in-frame clones, not every one. The profile covers over 15,000 clones, with 82% appearing a single time and less than 35% taken by the ten largest. For this clone: What it binds is not known.

Every patient experienced relapse after autologous stem cell transplantation, and brentuximab vedotin exposure varied. The sequencing here drew on peripheral blood mononuclear cells (PBMCs), taken before the second cycle of nivolumab. V usage is TRBV18 and J usage is TRBJ2-5; TRBD1 aligns across 12 bases. The TCR comes from a human donor with classical Hodgkin lymphoma. In nucleotides, the CDR3 is TGTGCCAGCTCACACCGGGACAGGGGGCAGGGAGAGACCCAGTACTTC. It yields the protein CASSHRDRGQGETQYF. Drawing the rest from reference TRBV18 and TRBJ2-5, the complete variable domain is NAGVMQNPRHLVRRRGQEARLRCSPMKGHSHVYWYRQLPEEGLKFMVYLQKENIIDESGMPKERFSAEFPKEGPSILRIQQVVRGDSAAYFCASSHRDRGQGETQYFGPGTRLLVL.